These 8 T cell receptor beta chains were sequenced from one sample in a study of radiotherapy plus CTLA-4 blockade in lung cancer. Profiling relied on immunoSEQ multiplex PCR, and the TCRdb table lists in-frame clones only, not all of them. The sample has approximately 80,000 clones, roughly 80% seen once. The sequenced sample was peripheral blood, obtained from a patient treated with radiotherapy plus ipilimumab. The receptor set was obtained from a human donor with non-small cell lung cancer who had stable disease on radiotherapy plus ipilimumab.

The chain links TRBV2 to TRBJ2-4, with D tentatively TRBD2 (5 bases). V lost 1 base and J 0 bases, leaving 10 bases between the germline ends. The CDR3 has 16 residues. CDR1 is SNHLY and CDR2 is FYNNEI in the germline V gene. CDR3 sequence reads: CASSEGGGLAKNIQYF. The CDR3 DNA is TGTGCCAGCAGTGAAGGAGGAGGCCTAGCCAAAAACATTCAGTACTTC.

The chain joins TRBV18 to TRBJ1-5; D is ambiguous. Germline lookup yields CDR1 KGHSH and CDR2 LQKENI. Trimming shortened V by 3 bases and J by 0 bases, and 15 bases separated the two germline ends. The CDR3 length is 17 residues. DNA of the CDR3: TGTGCCAGCTCACCCCAGGCCGGACTAAATAGCAATCAGCCCCAGCATTTT. It is translated as CASSPQAGLNSNQPQHF.

The chain uses TRBV5-6 and TRBJ1-2; TRBD1 aligns across 9 bases. In germline, CDR1 is SGHDT, CDR2 YYEEEE. After removal of 5 bases from V and 4 bases from J, the junction contained 6 bases not matched to a gene. The CDR3 is made up of 14 amino acids. The CDR3 nucleotides read TGTGCCAGCAGAAACAGGGGGCAGGGCTATGGCTACACCTTC. It translates to CASRNRGQGYGYTF. Based on the CDR3 plus reference TRBV5-6 and TRBJ1-2, the full variable domain is DAGVTQSPTHLIKTRGQQVTLRCSPKSGHDTVSWYQQALGQGPQFIFQYYEEEERQRGNFPDRFSGHQFPNYSSELNVNALLLGDSALYLCASRNRGQGYGYTFGSGTRLTVV.

A single count supports this clone. The chain is built from TRBV18 and TRBJ1-2, with D possibly being TRBD1 (5 bases). Trimming cost V 9 bases and J 4 bases, with 18 bases left between them. The CDR3 has 14 residues. CDR1 and CDR2 (germline): KGHSH, LQKENI. The CDR3 reads CASLSGDGGYGYTF. The DNA for the CDR3 is TGTGCCAGTCTCTCCGGGGACGGAGGCTATGGCTACACCTTC.

This clone appeared a few times. V and J are TRBV11-2 and TRBJ2-1; weak D call: TRBD1 (5 bases). The CDR3 runs 15 residues. Germline assignment: CDR1 SGHAT and CDR2 FQNNGV. The V and J ends lost 6 bases and 6 bases respectively, with 18 bases between them. The CDR3 loop is CASRSGQGPVNEQFF. The CDR3 nucleotides are TGTGCCAGCAGGTCGGGTCAGGGTCCAGTCAATGAGCAGTTCTTC. Drawing the rest from reference TRBV11-2 and TRBJ2-1, the complete variable domain is EAGVAQSPRYKIIEKRQSVAFWCNPISGHATLYWYQQILGQGPKLLIQFQNNGVVDDSQLPKDRFSAERLKGVDSTLKIQPAKLEDSAVYLCASRSGQGPVNEQFFGPGTRLTVL.

The rearrangement uses TRBV11-1 and TRBJ2-2, with D possibly being TRBD2 (7 bases). V shed 1 base and J shed 6 bases, with 12 bases lying between them. CDR1 and CDR2 from the germline V gene are SGHAT and FQDESV (reference sequence). CDR3 length equals 15 residues. This chain's CDR3 is CASSLVGGLSGELFF. The CDR3 DNA is TGTGCCAGCAGCTTAGTCGGGGGGCTATCCGGGGAGCTGTTTTTT.

V is TRBV7-3 and J is TRBJ2-2; D possibly uses TRBD1 or TRBD2 (5 bases each). Per the germline V gene, CDR1 is SGHTA and CDR2 is FQGTGA. V was clipped by 6 bases and J by 1 base, with 15 bases between them. This CDR3 spans 16 amino acids. As DNA, the CDR3 is TGTGCCAGCAGATTACCGGGACGGGGGAACACCGGGGAGCTGTTTTTT. The encoded protein is CASRLPGRGNTGELFF.

This chain uses TRBV11-2 with TRBJ1-2; 7 positions match TRBD1. There are 15 residues in the CDR3. From germline, CDR1 is SGHAT and CDR2 FQNNGV. The junction had 7 bases not matched to a gene; V was cut back by 6 bases and J by 0 bases. The CDR3 DNA follows: TGTGCCAGCAGGGGACAGAGGGGATCTAACTATGGCTACACCTTC. Its translation is CASRGQRGSNYGYTF.